These T cell receptor beta chains were read from a single sample in a study of blood T cell repertoires in COVID-19. The protocol was immunoSEQ multiplex PCR, while the TCRdb copy is restricted to in-frame clones and leaves out a portion. The sample yields about 270,000 clones, around 86% seen once. The sequencing input was peripheral blood. The receptor source for this set is a man aged 45-65 years with acute or convalescent COVID-19. CDR3s include the opening cysteine and the closing phenylalanine or tryptophan. D genes are given only for firm matches. Expanded clones get a size class; other rows say once, few or many, or leave the size out.

clone size	D gene	V gene	J gene	CDR3 DNA	CDR3 protein
once	TRBD1	TRBV5-1	TRBJ2-7	TGCGCCAGCAGCACCGAACAGGGGGCGCGAAGCGAGCAGTACTTC	CASSTEQGARSEQYF
-	-	TRBV12-2	TRBJ2-1	TGTGCAAGTCGCCTAGAAGTGACCGAGACTAGCGATCAAGATAGCTCCTACAATGAGCAGTTCTTC	CASRLEVTETSDQDSSYNEQFF
few	-	TRBV7-3	TRBJ2-2	TGTGCCAGCAGCCTCCGGGTAGGCAGGGAAGCCACCGGGGAGCTGTTTTTT	CASSLRVGREATGELFF
once	-	TRBV30	TRBJ2-7	TGTGCCTGGAGTCCGATACGGGGCGAGCAGTACTTC	CAWSPIRGEQYF
-	TRBD2	TRBV5-6	TRBJ2-5	TGTGCCAGCTCGCAGCGGGGGAAGCAAGAGACCCAGTACTTC	CASSQRGKQETQYF
-	-	TRBV15	TRBJ2-7	TGTGCCACCAGCAGAGATCGGGGTGGACCGCTACGAGGGCAGTACTTC	CATSRDRGGPLRGQYF
-	TRBD2	TRBV6-5	TRBJ2-1	TGTGCCAGCACCCCGGGACTAGCGGACAATGAGCAGTTCTTC	CASTPGLADNEQFF
once	-	TRBV13	TRBJ1-5	TGTGCCAGCAGCTACACCGGGACTCAGGGCGAGCCCCAGCATTTT	CASSYTGTQGEPQHF
-	-	TRBV12-3/TRBV12-4	TRBJ1-2	TGTGCCAGCAGTCCCCGGGGGGGGTTTGGCTACACCTTC	CASSPRGGFGYTF
-	-	TRBV28	TRBJ1-2	TGTGCCAGCACCGATCGGACTGGCTATGGCTACACCTTC	CASTDRTGYGYTF
-	TRBD2	TRBV11-3	TRBJ2-5	TGTGCCAGCAGCTTACGGGGGGGCCGAGGGAAGGAGACCCAGTACTTC	CASSLRGGRGKETQYF
once	-	TRBV5-4	TRBJ1-6	TGTGCCAGCAGCTTGGGGGGGACATCCTATAATTCACCCCTCCACTTT	CASSLGGTSYNSPLHF
-	-	TRBV11-2	TRBJ1-1	TGTGCCAGCAGCTTAGGGACATCGAACACTAAAGCTTTCTTT	CASSLGTSNTKAFF
-	TRBD1	TRBV7-3	TRBJ1-2	TGTGCCAGCAGCCGTAACCGCAGGGGGCGGAAAGACTATGGCTACACCTTC	CASSRNRRGRKDYGYTF
many	TRBD2	TRBV2	TRBJ2-3	TGTGCCAGCGTACTAGCGGGGGGAAGTGATACGCAGTATTTT	CASVLAGGSDTQYF
-	-	TRBV15	TRBJ1-3	TGTGCCACCAGCAGATATTTAGCGGGCCAGGGAGAGAACACCATATATTTT	CATSRYLAGQGENTIYF
-	TRBD1	TRBV5-6	TRBJ2-3	TGTGCCAGCAGCCAGGGGGACGCGCAGTATTTT	CASSQGDAQYF
-	-	TRBV11-3	TRBJ1-1	TGTGCCAGCAGTCAAGGCGGGGAAGCTTTCTTT	CASSQGGEAFF
-	TRBD1	TRBV5-6	TRBJ1-2	TGTGCCAGCAGCTTATGGTCGGACAGGGCGAGTTGGTATGGCTACACCTTC	CASSLWSDRASWYGYTF
-	TRBD1	TRBV7-6	TRBJ1-4	TGTGCCAGCAGCCCAAGCCGGGACAGTAATGAAAAACTGTTTTTT	CASSPSRDSNEKLFF
once	-	TRBV9	TRBJ1-2	TGTGCCAGCAGCCCTCCCCGGTCAGGGTCTTTTGGCTACACCTTC	CASSPPRSGSFGYTF
-	TRBD2	TRBV4-2	TRBJ2-7	TGTGCCAGCAGCCAAACCGGGACTAGCGTTTACGAGCAGTACTTC	CASSQTGTSVYEQYF
-	-	TRBV19	TRBJ1-1	TGTGCCAGTAAGGGAGGACCTCACACTGAAGCTTTCTTT	CASKGGPHTEAFF
-	TRBD1	TRBV30	TRBJ1-5	TGTGCCTGGAAGACCCCCGGGACAGGGGATCAGCCCCAGCATTTT	CAWKTPGTGDQPQHF
-	TRBD2	TRBV4-2	TRBJ2-3	TGTGCCAGCAGCCAATTGGATCGGGGGGGCCTTACAGATACGCAGTATTTT	CASSQLDRGGLTDTQYF
-	TRBD1	TRBV18	TRBJ2-1	TGTGCCAGCTCACGCAGATTACAGGGGAAATCCTACAATGAGCAGTTCTTC	CASSRRLQGKSYNEQFF
-	TRBD1	TRBV5-4	TRBJ1-1	TGTGCCAGCAGCCCAGGACAGGAAAACACTGAAGCTTTCTTT	CASSPGQENTEAFF
-	-	TRBV19	TRBJ2-7	TGTGCCAGTAGTCCGCAGGGGTCCGCCTACGAGCAGTACTTC	CASSPQGSAYEQYF
once	-	TRBV19	TRBJ1-5	TGTGCCAGTAGTAAGACAGTGAATCAGCCCCAGCATTTT	CASSKTVNQPQHF
-	TRBD2	TRBV6-6	TRBJ2-2	TGTGCCAGCAGTTTCCCGGGACTAACGAACACCGGGGAGCTGTTTTTT	CASSFPGLTNTGELFF
-	-	TRBV5-4	TRBJ1-1	TGTGCCAGCAGCCTTGGGGTGGGGCAGAACACTGAAGCTTTCTTT	CASSLGVGQNTEAFF
-	-	TRBV7-9	TRBJ2-1	TGTGCCAGCAGCTCCCGCCTAGCTCTCGGGTCCTACAATGAGCAGTTCTTC	CASSSRLALGSYNEQFF
few	-	TRBV10-3	TRBJ2-3	TGTGCCATCAGTGAAGGGGGATCGGGCACAGATACGCAGTATTTT	CAISEGGSGTDTQYF
-	-	TRBV18	TRBJ2-7	TGTGCCAGCTCACCCAGGGACTGGACCTACGAGCAGTACTTC	CASSPRDWTYEQYF
-	-	TRBV6-5	TRBJ1-3	TGTGCCAGCAGGCAGAGAAACACCATATATTTT	CASRQRNTIYF
-	-	TRBV18	TRBJ1-1	TGTGCCAGCTCCCCGTCGGGGGGCAACACTGAAGCTTTCTTT	CASSPSGGNTEAFF